This T cell receptor (beta chain) stems from a study of blood T cell repertoires in COVID-19. Study details: PBMCs, B-cell-depleted T cells, or T cells provided the cDNA or gDNA that made up the material.

Method: immunoSEQ multiplex PCR; TCRdb's copy keeps in-frame clones and lacks some. The sample has roughly 200,000 clones; almost 90% are singletons. The CDR3 is made up of 13 amino acids. Trimming took 2 bases from V and 4 from J, leaving 8 bases between them. The clonotype originates from a man aged 18 to 30 with active or convalescent COVID-19. This rearrangement joins TRBV12-3 or TRBV12-4 to TRBJ1-1; the D gene is possibly TRBD1 (5 bases). Input material: peripheral blood. The CDR3 DNA reads TGTGCCAGCAGTTTAAGGGGTAGCACTGAAGCTTTCTTT. It codes for CASSLRGSTEAFF.